The source of this T cell receptor beta chain is a study of CD4 T cells in relation to SARS-CoV-2 and coronaviruses. For the study at large: Controls used an HIV-1 Nef peptide pool or no peptide.

In its sample, this clone was seen a few times. What it recognizes is unknown. CD4+ T cells from unexposed donors were obtained before the COVID-19 pandemic (2011-2018). After nine to ten days of culture, CD4+ T cells were isolated. Profiled with immunoSEQ multiplex PCR; TCRdb holds only in-frame clones, not every one. Of roughly 15,000 clones in the sample, about 80% were seen once. V shed 0 bases and J shed 9 bases, with 6 bases lying between them. Per the germline V gene, CDR1 is WNHNN and CDR2 is SYGVQD (reference sequence). The CDR3 totals 13 residues. The clonotype originates from a human donor in good health. This chain connects TRBV10-1 to TRBJ1-6; D is ambiguous. Sequencing was done on a sample of CD4+ T cells from PBMCs, cultured in vitro. CDR3: CASSESRVSPLHF. The CDR3 nucleotides are TGCGCCAGCAGTGAGTCAAGGGTTTCACCCCTCCACTTT.